These 3 T cell receptor beta chains were sequenced from one sample in a study of shared clonotypes between healthy human individuals. Data came from immunoSEQ multiplex PCR; TCRdb stores just in-frame clones and leaves some out. Seen here are 85,000 to 100,000 clones, less than 80% observed once, and the top ten hold about 45%. Sequencing input: memory CD8+ T cells sorted from blood. Stated subset: CD45RO+ cells pooled with CCR7-negative TemRA cells. The source is a man under 40 in good health.

V gene TRBV2 combines with J gene TRBJ2-3, with TRBD2 matching over 13 bases. From germline, CDR1 is SNHLY and CDR2 FYNNEI. The V gene end was trimmed by 7 bases and the J gene end by 2 bases; junction bases not matched to a gene: 15. The CDR3 sequence is 19 residues long. Here the CDR3 reads CASNDPGLAGSSFTDTQYF. DNA of the CDR3: TGTGCCAGCAATGACCCGGGACTAGCGGGATCCTCGTTCACAGATACGCAGTATTTT.

The gene calls are TRBV9 and TRBJ2-7; unclear D gene. CDR3 length equals 16 residues. The V and J ends lost 4 bases and 1 base respectively, with 18 bases between them. In germline, CDR1 is SGDLS, CDR2 YYNGEE. In DNA, the CDR3 is TGTGCCAGCAGCCCCGGCGTGGTAGGGATTTCCTACGAGCAGTACTTC. Its translation: CASSPGVVGISYEQYF.

In this sample, this clone turned up once. This chain connects TRBV15 to TRBJ2-1; D may be TRBD1 (5 bases). The germline V and J ends were trimmed by 0 bases and 3 bases, with 24 bases remaining between them. This CDR3 comprises 20 residues. Germline CDR1 reads LNHNV; CDR2 reads YYDKDF (reference sequence). CDR3 sequence (DNA): TGTGCCACCAGCAGAGATCAGTGGATTGGGCCGATGGGGCACTACAATGAGCAGTTCTTC. Translating gives CATSRDQWIGPMGHYNEQFF.